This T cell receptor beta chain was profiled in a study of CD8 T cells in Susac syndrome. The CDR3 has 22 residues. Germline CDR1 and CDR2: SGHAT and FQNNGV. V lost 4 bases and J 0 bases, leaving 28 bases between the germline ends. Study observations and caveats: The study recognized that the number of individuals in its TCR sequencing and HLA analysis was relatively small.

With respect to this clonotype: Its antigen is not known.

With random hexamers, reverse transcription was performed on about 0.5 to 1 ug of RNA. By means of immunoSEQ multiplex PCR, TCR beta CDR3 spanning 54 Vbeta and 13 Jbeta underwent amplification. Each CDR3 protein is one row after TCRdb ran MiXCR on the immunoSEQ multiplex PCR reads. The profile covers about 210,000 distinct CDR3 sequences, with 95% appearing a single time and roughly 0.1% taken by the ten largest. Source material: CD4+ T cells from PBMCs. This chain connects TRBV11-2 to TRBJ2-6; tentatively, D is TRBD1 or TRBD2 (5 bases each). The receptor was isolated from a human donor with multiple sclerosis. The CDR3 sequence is CASSSRVPRVESGGSGANVLTF. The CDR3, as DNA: TGTGCCAGCAGCTCCCGTGTCCCACGGGTTGAGTCTGGGGGCTCTGGGGCCAACGTCCTGACTTTC.